A single sample gave rise to the 16 T cell receptor beta chains below, sequenced in a study of T cell repertoires in aging, cancer and after chemotherapy. The template was genomic DNA from peripheral blood, not RNA. TRB rearrangements spanning V, D and J were amplified using mixed TRB-A/B primers. Each CDR3 protein is one row after TCRdb ran MiXCR on the multiplex PCR reads. The sample has more than 2,500 distinct CDR3 sequences; 30% are singletons. Sequencing was done on a sample of blood. These receptors were taken from a human donor in good health.

This chain joins TRBV14 and TRBJ2-2; the D gene could be TRBD1 or TRBD2 (5 bases each). V was trimmed by 4 bases and J by 0 bases, leaving 21 bases between them. Germline CDR1 is SGHDN and CDR2 is FVKESK. The CDR3 length is 19 residues. The CDR3 sequence is CASSRRALRDLANTGELFF. CDR3 sequence (DNA): TGTGCCAGCAGCCGCAGAGCGCTGAGGGACCTCGCGAACACCGGGGAGCTGTTTTTT.

V usage is TRBV20-1 and J usage is TRBJ1-1, with D hard to call. The CDR3 has 15 amino acids. V shed 5 bases and J shed 0 bases, with 16 bases lying between them. Germline CDR1 is DFQATT and CDR2 is SNEGSKA (reference sequence). The CDR3 nucleotides are TGCAGTGCTCCCCGGGAAAGGGCCATGAACACTGAAGCTTTCTTT. Its translation is CSAPRERAMNTEAFF.

By sample share, this clonotype is medium-sized. The chain combines TRBV10-3 with TRBJ2-1; D might be TRBD2 (6 bases). Per the germline V gene, CDR1 is ENHRY and CDR2 is SYGVKD. Trimming left V 11 bases short and J 0 bases short, with 14 bases between. This CDR3 spans 14 amino acids. Here the CDR3 reads CASLAGHSYNEQFF. The DNA for the CDR3 is TGTGCCTCCCTGGCGGGGCACTCCTACAATGAGCAGTTCTTC.

This clonotype is medium-sized. The chain combines TRBV20-1 with TRBJ2-7, with D perhaps matching TRBD1 or TRBD2 (6 bases each). V was cut by 4 bases and J by 7 bases, with 23 bases left in between. Germline V lookup: CDR1 DFQATT, CDR2 SNEGSKA (reference sequence). This CDR3 is 15 amino acids long. The chain's CDR3 is CSANRGDGASGEQYF. Written as DNA, the CDR3 is TGCAGTGCTAATAGGGGGGACGGGGCCTCAGGGGAGCAGTACTTC.

This clonotype was recorded a few times. The chain is built from TRBV7-9 and TRBJ2-5; the match to TRBD1 covers 9 bases. The V and J ends lost 1 base and 0 bases, in that order; junction bases with no gene match: 9. This CDR3 region has 18 residues. Germline CDR1 and CDR2: SEHNR and FQNEAQ (reference sequence). In DNA form, the CDR3 reads TGTGCCAGCAGCTTAGAAGGACAGGGGAGATTGTACCAAGAGACCCAGTACTTC. Its translation is CASSLEGQGRLYQETQYF.

The table lists this clonotype with a few counts. The chain has TRBV2 and TRBJ1-6; D uncertain. Germline V gene sequence: CDR1 SNHLY, CDR2 FYNNEI. CDR3 size: 13 residues. Trimming took off 4 bases at V and 10 bases at J, with 11 bases between the two ends. The CDR3: CASSVGPYSPLHF. CDR3 bases: TGTGCCAGCAGTGTAGGCCCATACTCACCCCTCCACTTT.

This clonotype is termed medium-sized. This chain uses TRBV20-1 with TRBJ1-6, with D possibly being TRBD1 (5 bases). Germline CDR1 is DFQATT and CDR2 is SNEGSKA (reference sequence). The CDR3 length is 15 residues. The V end was cut by 3 bases, the J end by 8 bases, with 17 bases between. The CDR3 loop is CSARDRLQGDSPLHF. CDR3 coding DNA: TGCAGTGCTAGGGACCGTCTTCAGGGTGATTCACCCCTCCACTTT.

By share, this clonotype ranks as medium-sized. V usage is TRBV7-3 and J usage is TRBJ1-1, with 7 nucleotides matching TRBD1. The J segment lost 5 bases and the V segment lost 6 bases, leaving 6 bases of the junction unmatched. Germline V gives CDR1 SGHTA, CDR2 FQGTGA. The CDR3 runs 13 residues. The CDR3 region is CASRLTGQTEAFF. The CDR3 DNA reads TGTGCCAGCAGGTTGACAGGGCAAACTGAAGCTTTCTTT. Full variable domain (remainder filled in from reference TRBV7-3 and TRBJ1-1): GAGVSQTPSNKVTEKGKYVELRCDPISGHTALYWYRQSLGQGPEFLIYFQGTGAADDSGLPNDRFFAVRPEGSVSTLKIQRTERGDSAVYLCASRLTGQTEAFFGQGTRLTVV.

In its sample, this clonotype was seen a few times. The chain links TRBV9 to TRBJ2-1, with D uncertain. The V and J ends lost 0 bases and 2 bases respectively, with 6 bases between them. The germline V gene has CDR1 SGDLS and CDR2 YYNGEE. The length of the CDR3 is 14 residues. The CDR3 DNA sequence: TGTGCCAGCAGCGTAGGAACAGCCTACAATGAGCAGTTCTTC. Residues: CASSVGTAYNEQFF.

J is TRBJ1-2 and V is TRBV6-2 or TRBV6-3; unclear D gene. Trimming shortened V by 2 bases and J by 3 bases, and 13 bases separated the two germline ends. The V gene's germline CDR1 is MNHEY and CDR2 SVGEGT. This CDR3 contains 15 residues. The CDR3 coding sequence is TGTGCCAGCAGTTACCTAAAGCCAGGCTACTATGGCTACACCTTC. Residues: CASSYLKPGYYGYTF.

The chain joins TRBV24-1 to TRBJ2-3; D gene ambiguous. This CDR3 comprises 14 residues. Looked up from germline, CDR1 is KGHDR and CDR2 is SFDVKD. Trimming took off 4 bases at V and 4 bases at J, with 11 bases between the two ends. CDR3 DNA sequence: TGTGCCACCAGTGACGACTTCGAGGCAGATACGCAGTATTTT. It is translated as CATSDDFEADTQYF.

The J gene is TRBJ2-5, the V gene TRBV5-1; the D is unclear. The CDR3 sequence is 14 residues long. From germline, CDR1 is SGHRS and CDR2 YFSETQ. Trimming pared 0 bases from V and 5 bases from J, leaving 11 bases between. CDR3 protein: CASSLARARETQYF. CDR3 in DNA: TGCGCCAGCAGCTTGGCTAGGGCTCGGGAGACCCAGTACTTC. Filled out from reference TRBV5-1 and TRBJ2-5, the complete variable domain reads KAGVTQTPRYLIKTRGQQVTLSCSPISGHRSVSWYQQTPGQGLQFLFEYFSETQRNKGNFPGRFSGRQFSNSRSEMNVSTLELGDSALYLCASSLARARETQYFGPGTRLLVL.

This clonotype ranks as large (0.1 to 1%). The rearrangement uses TRBV7-6 and TRBJ1-6; weak D call: TRBD1 (5 bases). The CDR3 runs 13 residues. CDR1 is SGHVS and CDR2 is FNYEAQ in the germline V gene. Trimming took off 5 bases at V and 6 bases at J, with 8 bases between the two ends. The chain's CDR3 is CASSGTGNSPLHF. The CDR3, as DNA: TGTGCCAGCAGCGGGACTGGTAATTCACCCCTCCACTTT. Combining the CDR3 with reference TRBV7-6 and TRBJ1-6 gives the whole variable domain GAGVSQSPRYKVTKRGQDVALRCDPISGHVSLYWYRQALGQGPEFLTYFNYEAQQDKSGLPNDRFSAERPEGSISTLTIQRTEQRDSAMYRCASSGTGNSPLHFGNGTRLTVT.

This clonotype has only a few counts. V is TRBV4-1 and J is TRBJ2-7; possible D gene TRBD2, 6 bases. V was clipped by 1 base and J by 4 bases, with 8 bases between them. Germline CDR1 MGHRA, CDR2 YSYEKL. This CDR3 spans 13 amino acids. The CDR3: CASSQVGGYEQYF. CDR3 nucleotides: TGCGCCAGCAGCCAAGTTGGGGGGTACGAGCAGTACTTC.

This clonotype is termed large (0.1 to 1%). V and J are TRBV19 and TRBJ1-1; the D gene is possibly TRBD1 (5 bases). V was clipped by 6 bases and J by 5 bases, with 10 bases between them. CDR1 and CDR2 from the germline V gene are LNHDA and SQIVND (reference sequence). This CDR3 contains 12 residues. The CDR3 region has the DNA TGTGCCAGTAGCATCCAGGGAACTGAAGCTTTCTTT. Translation gives CASSIQGTEAFF.

By share, this clonotype ranks as medium-sized. The chain carries TRBV10-3 and TRBJ2-2; 9 bases agree with TRBD1. Germline V lookup: CDR1 ENHRY, CDR2 SYGVKD. The junction had 3 bases not matched to a gene; V was cut back by 6 bases and J by 1 base. CDR3 length: 15 amino acids. The CDR3 sequence: CAISTGGGNTGELFF. The CDR3 coding sequence is TGTGCCATCAGCACAGGGGGCGGGAACACCGGGGAGCTGTTTTTT.